The sequence of this T cell receptor beta chain was determined in a study of early T cells in non-severe SARS-CoV-2 infection. Looking at the study overall: Chains were unpaired, as sequencing was done on bulk RNA from unsorted whole blood.

This clonotype has at least ten counts. CDR3 length: 12 amino acids. The germline V and J ends were trimmed by 1 base and 6 bases, with 7 bases remaining between them. Germline V CDR1 and CDR2: LGHDT, YNNKEL (reference sequence). Each CDR3 protein is one row after TCRdb ran MiXCR on the 5' RACE reads. The table records around 34,000 distinct CDR3 sequences, roughly 5% of them present only once. Sequenced input: whole blood. The source of this sequence is an adult who was a healthcare worker with PCR-confirmed SARS-CoV-2 infection or an uninfected control (not recorded which). The chain combines TRBV3-1 with TRBJ2-7; D unresolved. The CDR3 DNA is TGTGCCAGCAGCCAAGGTTTTGGCGAGCAGTACTTC. Residues: CASSQGFGEQYF.